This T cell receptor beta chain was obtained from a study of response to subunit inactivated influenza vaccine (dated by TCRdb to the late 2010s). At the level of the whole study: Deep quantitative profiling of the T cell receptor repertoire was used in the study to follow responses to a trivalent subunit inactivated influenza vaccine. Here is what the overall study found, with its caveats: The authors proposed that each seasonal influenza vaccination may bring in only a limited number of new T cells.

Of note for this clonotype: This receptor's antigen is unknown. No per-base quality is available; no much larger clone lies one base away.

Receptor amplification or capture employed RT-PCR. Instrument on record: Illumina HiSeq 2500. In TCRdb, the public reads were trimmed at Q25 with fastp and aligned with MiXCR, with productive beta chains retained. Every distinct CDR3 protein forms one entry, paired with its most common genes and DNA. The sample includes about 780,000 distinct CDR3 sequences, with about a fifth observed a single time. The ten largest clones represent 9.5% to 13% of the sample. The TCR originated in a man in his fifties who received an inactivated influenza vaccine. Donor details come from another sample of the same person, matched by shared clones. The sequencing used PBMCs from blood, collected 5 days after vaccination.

The base sequence is TGTGCCAGCAGTGACGGGCCCCAATGGAATACGCAGTATTTT. Its protein reads: CASSDGPQWNTQYF. The chain couples TRBV25-1 to TRBJ2-3; the D gene identity is not certain. From the cysteine up to the phenylalanine, the CDR3 has a length of 14 residues. Here the CDR3 DNA is all that survives: 42 bases in frame from base 1. Cut back by 3 bases and 7 bases, the V and J ends lie 14 bases apart. From a lookup of the germline V gene, CDR1 and CDR2 are MGHDK and SYGVNS.